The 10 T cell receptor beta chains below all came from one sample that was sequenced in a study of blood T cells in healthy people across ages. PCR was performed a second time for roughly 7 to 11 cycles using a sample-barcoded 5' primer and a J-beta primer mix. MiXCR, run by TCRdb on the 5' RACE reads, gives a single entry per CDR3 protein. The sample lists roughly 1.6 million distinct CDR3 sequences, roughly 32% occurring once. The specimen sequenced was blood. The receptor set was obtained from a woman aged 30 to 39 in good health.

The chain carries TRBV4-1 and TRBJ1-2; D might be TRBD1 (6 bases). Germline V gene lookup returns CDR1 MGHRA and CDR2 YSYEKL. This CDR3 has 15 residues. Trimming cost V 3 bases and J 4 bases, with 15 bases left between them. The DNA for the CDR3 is TGCGCCAGCAGCCAGACGGACAGCCCTTGCTATGGCTACACCTTC. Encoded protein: CASSQTDSPCYGYTF.

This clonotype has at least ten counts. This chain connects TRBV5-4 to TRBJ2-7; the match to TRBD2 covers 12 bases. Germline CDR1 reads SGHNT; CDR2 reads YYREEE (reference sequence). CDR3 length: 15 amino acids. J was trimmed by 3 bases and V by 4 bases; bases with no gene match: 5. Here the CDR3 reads CASSTTSGSLYEQYF. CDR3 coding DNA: TGTGCCAGCAGCACGACTAGCGGGAGTCTCTACGAGCAGTACTTC. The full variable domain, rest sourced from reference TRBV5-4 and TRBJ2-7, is ETGVTQSPTHLIKTRGQQVTLRCSSQSGHNTVSWYQQALGQGPQFIFQYYREEENGRGNFPPRFSGLQFPNYSSELNVNALELDDSALYLCASSTTSGSLYEQYFGPGTRLTVT.

DNA for the CDR3: TGCAGCGTTGGCCCGGGGCAGATGAACACTGAAGCTTTCTTT. Protein product: CSVGPGQMNTEAFF. The J gene is TRBJ1-1, the V gene TRBV29-1, with D possibly TRBD1 on 5 matching bases. Per the germline V gene, CDR1 is SQVTM and CDR2 is ANQGSEA. With 4 bases removed from V and 0 bases from J, the gap between germline ends came to 12 bases. This CDR3 spans 14 amino acids.

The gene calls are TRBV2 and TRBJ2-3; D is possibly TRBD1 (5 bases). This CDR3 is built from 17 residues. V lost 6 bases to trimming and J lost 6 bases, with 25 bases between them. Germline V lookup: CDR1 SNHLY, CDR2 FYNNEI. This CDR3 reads CASRGVAGRPVKDTQYF. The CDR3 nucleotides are TGTGCCAGCAGGGGCGTGGCAGGGCGACCCGTCAAGGATACGCAGTATTTT.

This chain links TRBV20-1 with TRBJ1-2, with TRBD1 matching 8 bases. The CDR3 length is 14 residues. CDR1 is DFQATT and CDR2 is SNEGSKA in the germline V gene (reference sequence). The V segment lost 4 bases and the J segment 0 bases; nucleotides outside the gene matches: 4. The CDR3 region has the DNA TGCAGTGCTACTGAGGACAGGGCTAACTATGGCTACACCTTC. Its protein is CSATEDRANYGYTF.

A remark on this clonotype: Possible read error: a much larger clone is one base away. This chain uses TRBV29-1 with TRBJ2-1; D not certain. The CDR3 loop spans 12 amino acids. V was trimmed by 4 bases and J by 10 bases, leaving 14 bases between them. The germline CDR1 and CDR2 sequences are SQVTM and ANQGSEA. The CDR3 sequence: CSVASDSREQFF. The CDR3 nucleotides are TGCAGCGTTGCCTCCGACTCTAGGGAGCAGTTCTTC.

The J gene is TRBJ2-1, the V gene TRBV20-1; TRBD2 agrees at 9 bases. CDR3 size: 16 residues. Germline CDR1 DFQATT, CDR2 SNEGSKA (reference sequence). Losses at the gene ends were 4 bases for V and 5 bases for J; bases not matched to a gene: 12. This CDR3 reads CSATRLLAGTNNEQFF. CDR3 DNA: TGCAGTGCTACCCGCCTGCTAGCGGGGACCAACAATGAGCAGTTCTTC.

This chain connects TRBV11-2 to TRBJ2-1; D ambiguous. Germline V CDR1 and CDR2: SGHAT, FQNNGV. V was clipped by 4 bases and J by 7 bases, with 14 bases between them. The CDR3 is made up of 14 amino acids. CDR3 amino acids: CASSSLFMGNEQFF. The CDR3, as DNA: TGTGCCAGCAGCTCCCTCTTTATGGGGAATGAGCAGTTCTTC.

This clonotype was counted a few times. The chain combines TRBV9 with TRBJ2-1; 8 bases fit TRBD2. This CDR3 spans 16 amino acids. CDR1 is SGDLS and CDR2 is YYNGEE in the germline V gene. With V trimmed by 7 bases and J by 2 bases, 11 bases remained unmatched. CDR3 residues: CASGPSAGATYNEQFF. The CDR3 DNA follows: TGTGCCAGCGGCCCCTCAGCGGGAGCTACCTACAATGAGCAGTTCTTC.

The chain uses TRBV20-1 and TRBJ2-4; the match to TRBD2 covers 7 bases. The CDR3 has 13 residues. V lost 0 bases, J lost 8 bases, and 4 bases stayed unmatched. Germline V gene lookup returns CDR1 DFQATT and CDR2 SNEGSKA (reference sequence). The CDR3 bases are TGCAGTGCTAGAGATCCGGGGAGGGACATTCAGTACTTC. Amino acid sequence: CSARDPGRDIQYF.